A single sample gave rise to the 3 T cell receptor beta chains below, sequenced in a study of shared T cell receptors in the human thymus. Sequenced by immunoSEQ multiplex PCR; TCRdb stores in-frame clones only, minus some. The sample has approximately 580,000 clones, about 84% seen once; the top ten hold more than 0.01%. This sample also belongs to another study, concerning human thymus T cells.

Source material: thymocytes. These receptors were obtained from a boy younger than two with a congenital heart defect.

This clone came up a few times. V usage is TRBV5-1 and J usage is TRBJ2-3, with a weak D call TRBD2 (9 bases). Germline assignment: CDR1 SGHRS and CDR2 YFSETQ. V lost 2 bases to trimming and J lost 4 bases, with 26 bases between them. The CDR3 runs 19 residues. The DNA of the CDR3 is TGCGCCAGCAGCTTAACAGGGGGACTAAGCGGGAGGAGTTCAGATACGCAGTATTTT. Residues: CASSLTGGLSGRSSDTQYF.

The V call is TRBV29-1, the J call TRBJ1-4; TRBD1 matches at 8 bases. This CDR3 has 12 amino acids. The V and J ends lost 5 bases and 5 bases, in that order; junction bases with no gene match: 1. Germline V gives CDR1 SQVTM, CDR2 ANQGSEA. The CDR3 DNA follows: TGCAGCGTTCCAGGGGGCAATGAAAAACTGTTTTTT. Its translation: CSVPGGNEKLFF.

J is TRBJ2-7 and V is TRBV16; 10 nucleotides match TRBD1. The CDR3 totals 19 residues. V shed 0 bases, J shed 1 base, and the junction held 12 bases outside the gene matches. Germline CDR1 and CDR2: KGHSY and FQNENV. The CDR3 nucleotides are TGTGCCAGCAGCCAATCTGGGACAGGGGAGGAGCGGGCATCCTACGAGCAGTACTTC. Amino acids: CASSQSGTGEERASYEQYF.